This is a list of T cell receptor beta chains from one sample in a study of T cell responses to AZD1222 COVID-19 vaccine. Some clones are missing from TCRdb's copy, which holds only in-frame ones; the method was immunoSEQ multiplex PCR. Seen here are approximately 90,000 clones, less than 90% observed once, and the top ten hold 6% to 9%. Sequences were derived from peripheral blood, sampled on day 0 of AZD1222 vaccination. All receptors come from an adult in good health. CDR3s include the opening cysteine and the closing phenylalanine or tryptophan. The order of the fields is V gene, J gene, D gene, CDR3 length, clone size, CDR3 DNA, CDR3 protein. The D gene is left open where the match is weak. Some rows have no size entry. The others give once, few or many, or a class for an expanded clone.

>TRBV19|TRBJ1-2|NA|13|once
TGTGCCAGTAGTATGGATGTCGGTGGAGGCTACACCTTC
CASSMDVGGGYTF
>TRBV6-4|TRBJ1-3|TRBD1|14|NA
TGTGCCAGCAGCGAGGACAGGGCACGAAACACCATATATTTT
CASSEDRARNTIYF
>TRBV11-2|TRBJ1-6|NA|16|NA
TGTGCCAGCAGCTTAGTGGGGCAGGGGTGGGTTTCACCCCTCCACTTT
CASSLVGQGWVSPLHF
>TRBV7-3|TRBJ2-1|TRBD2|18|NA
TGTGCCAGCAGCTTCGGGACTAGCGGGGTTAGCTCCTACAATGAGCAGTTCTTC
CASSFGTSGVSSYNEQFF
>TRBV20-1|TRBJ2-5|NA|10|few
TGCAGTGCTAGATGGTGGACCCAGTACTTC
CSARWWTQYF
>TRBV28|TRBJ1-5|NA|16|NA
TGTGCCAGCACCTCTGGTGGGGCTCAGTCGGGTCAGCCCCAGCATTTT
CASTSGGAQSGQPQHF
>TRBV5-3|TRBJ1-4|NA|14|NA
TGTGCCAGAAGTTTTTCAGGGACTAATGAAAAACTGTTTTTT
CARSFSGTNEKLFF
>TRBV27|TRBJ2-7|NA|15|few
TGTGCCAGCAGACGATCCTTACAGAGCTCCTACGAGCAGTACTTC
CASRRSLQSSYEQYF
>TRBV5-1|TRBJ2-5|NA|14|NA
TGCGCCAGCAGCCCCGAGGGAGGAGATAGGACCCAGTACTTC
CASSPEGGDRTQYF
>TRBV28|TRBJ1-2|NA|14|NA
TGTGCCAGCAGTTCCGGGACCCAAAACTATGGCTACACCTTC
CASSSGTQNYGYTF
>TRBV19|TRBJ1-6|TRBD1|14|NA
TGTGCCAGTAAGGTGACAGGGGATAATTCACCCCTCCACTTT
CASKVTGDNSPLHF
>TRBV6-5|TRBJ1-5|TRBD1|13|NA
TGTGCCAGCAGGCTGACAGGGGGCCAGCCCCAGCATTTT
CASRLTGGQPQHF
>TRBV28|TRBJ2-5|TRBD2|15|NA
TGTGCCAGCAGTTCCCCTAGCGGGGGGGCAGAGACCCAGTACTTC
CASSSPSGGAETQYF
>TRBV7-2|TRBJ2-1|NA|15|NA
TGTGCCAGCAGCTTGGCCAGGGGCTCCTACAATGAGCAGTTCTTC
CASSLARGSYNEQFF
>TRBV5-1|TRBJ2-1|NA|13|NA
TGCGCCAGCAGCTCTGGACTGTACAATGAGCAGTTCTTC
CASSSGLYNEQFF
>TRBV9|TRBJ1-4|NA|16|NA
TGTGCCAGCAGCCCGACCCCGGGTAGTACTAATGAAAAACTGTTTTTT
CASSPTPGSTNEKLFF
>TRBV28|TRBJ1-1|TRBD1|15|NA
TGTGCCAGCAGTTTCCGGACAGGGGCCGGCACTGAAGCTTTCTTT
CASSFRTGAGTEAFF
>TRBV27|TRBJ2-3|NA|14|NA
TGTGCCAGCACCTTATCGGCGTGGGGAAGCCCGCAGTATTTT
CASTLSAWGSPQYF
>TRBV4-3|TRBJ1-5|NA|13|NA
TGCGCCAGCAGCCAAGATAGGAATCAGCCCCAGCATTTT
CASSQDRNQPQHF
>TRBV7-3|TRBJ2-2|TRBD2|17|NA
TGTGCCAGCAGCTTCACTAGCGGGGGGCTTAACACCGGGGAGCTGTTTTTT
CASSFTSGGLNTGELFF
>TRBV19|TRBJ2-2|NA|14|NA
TGTGCCAGTAGTATCTGGGGGGACACCGGGGAGCTGTTTTTT
CASSIWGDTGELFF
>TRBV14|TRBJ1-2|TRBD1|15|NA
TGTGCCAGCAGCCAAGGGACAGGGTCCTGGGGTGGCTACACCTTC
CASSQGTGSWGGYTF
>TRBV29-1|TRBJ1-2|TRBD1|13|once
TGCAGCGCACAGGGGTTGGGGGGCTATGGCTACACCTTC
CSAQGLGGYGYTF
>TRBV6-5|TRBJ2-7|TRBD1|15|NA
TGTGCCAGCAGCCCCGTGTGGGACAGTGGATACGAGCAGTACTTC
CASSPVWDSGYEQYF
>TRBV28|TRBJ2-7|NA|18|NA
TGTGCCAGCCATACACGATTTGGGCAGGGAATAACCGCCTACGAGCAGTACTTC
CASHTRFGQGITAYEQYF
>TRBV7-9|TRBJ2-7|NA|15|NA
TGTGCCAGCAGCTTAGGGGACACCCTCTGGCGGGAGCAGTACTTC
CASSLGDTLWREQYF
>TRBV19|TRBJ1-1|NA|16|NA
TGTGCCAGTATCCCCGCCGGGGGGGCGCTGGTCACTGAAGCTTTCTTT
CASIPAGGALVTEAFF
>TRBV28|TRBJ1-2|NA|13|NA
TGTGCCAGCAGTTTAGGGCAGGGCAATGGCTACACCTTC
CASSLGQGNGYTF
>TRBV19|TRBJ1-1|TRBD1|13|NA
TGTGCCAGTATCGGGACAGGGGGCCGGGAAGCTTTCTTT
CASIGTGGREAFF
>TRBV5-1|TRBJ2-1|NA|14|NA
TGCGCCAGCAGCAAAGGACAGATCGAGGATGAGCAGTTCTTC
CASSKGQIEDEQFF
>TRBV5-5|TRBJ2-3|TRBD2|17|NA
TGTGCCAGCAGCCTGTCACTAGCGCCCACGGTAGGAGATACGCAGTATTTT
CASSLSLAPTVGDTQYF
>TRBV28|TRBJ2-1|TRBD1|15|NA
TGTGCCAGCACCGAACACGGGACAGACCACAATGAGCAGTTCTTC
CASTEHGTDHNEQFF
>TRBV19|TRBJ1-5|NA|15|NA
TGTGCCAGTATCGGGGGATCTTCGCGCAATCAGCCCCAGCATTTT
CASIGGSSRNQPQHF
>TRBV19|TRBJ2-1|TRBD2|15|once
TGTGCCAGTAGTCTTAGCGGGGGGGCCTACAATGAGCAGTTCTTC
CASSLSGGAYNEQFF
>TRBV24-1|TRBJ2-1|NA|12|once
TGTGCCACCAGTGACCTTTACAATGAGCAGTTCTTC
CATSDLYNEQFF
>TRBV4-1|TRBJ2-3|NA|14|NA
TGCGCCAGCAGCCAACCGACTAGGCCAGATACGCAGTATTTT
CASSQPTRPDTQYF
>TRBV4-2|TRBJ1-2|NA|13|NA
TGTGCCAGCAGCCAAGGGGGCGGCTATGGCTACACCTTC
CASSQGGGYGYTF
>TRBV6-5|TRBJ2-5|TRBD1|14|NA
TGTGCCAGCAGTCCAGACAGGGGGAGAAAGACCCAGTACTTC
CASSPDRGRKTQYF
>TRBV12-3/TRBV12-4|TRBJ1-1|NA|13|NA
TGTGCCAGCAGTGGCAGGGGGAACACTGAAGCTTTCTTT
CASSGRGNTEAFF
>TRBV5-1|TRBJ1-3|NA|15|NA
TGCGCCAGCAGCACGGATCTCAGCTCTGGAAACACCATATATTTT
CASSTDLSSGNTIYF
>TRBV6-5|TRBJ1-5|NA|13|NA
TGTGCCAGCAGTTACGATCATAATCAGCCCCAGCATTTT
CASSYDHNQPQHF
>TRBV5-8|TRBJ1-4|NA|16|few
TGTGCCAGCAGCCCGGGAACAGGGCTCAGTAATGAAAAACTGTTTTTT
CASSPGTGLSNEKLFF